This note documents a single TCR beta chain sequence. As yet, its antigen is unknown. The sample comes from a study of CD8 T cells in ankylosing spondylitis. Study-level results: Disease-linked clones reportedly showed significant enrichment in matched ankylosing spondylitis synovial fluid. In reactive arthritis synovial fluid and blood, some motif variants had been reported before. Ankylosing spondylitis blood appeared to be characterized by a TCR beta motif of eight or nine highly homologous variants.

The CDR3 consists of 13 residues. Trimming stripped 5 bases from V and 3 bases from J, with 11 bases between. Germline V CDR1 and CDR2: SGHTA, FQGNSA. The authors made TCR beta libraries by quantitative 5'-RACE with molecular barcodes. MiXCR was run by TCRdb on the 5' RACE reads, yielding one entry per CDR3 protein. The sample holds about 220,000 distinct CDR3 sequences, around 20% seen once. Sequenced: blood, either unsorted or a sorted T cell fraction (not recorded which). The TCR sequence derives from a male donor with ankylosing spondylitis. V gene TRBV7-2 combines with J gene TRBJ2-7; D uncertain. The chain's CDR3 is CASSVAEDYEQYF. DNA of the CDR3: TGTGCCAGCAGCGTGGCTGAGGACTACGAGCAGTACTTC.